The 10 T cell receptor beta chains below come from one sample, sequenced in a study of blood T cell repertoires in COVID-19. TCRdb keeps only in-frame clones here, not all; method: immunoSEQ multiplex PCR. This sample has about 240,000 clones, with roughly 82% found just once. Input material: peripheral blood. Receptors were obtained from a woman between 70 and 85 years old with acute or convalescent COVID-19.

The V call is TRBV12-3 or TRBV12-4, the J call TRBJ1-6; 7 positions agree with TRBD1. Germline trimming cut 6 bases from V and 10 bases from J; bases unmatched to any gene: 6. This CDR3 spans 13 amino acids. The CDR3 DNA reads TGTGCCAGCAGGCAGGGGGGAAGGTCACCCCTCCACTTT. It codes for CASRQGGRSPLHF.

This rearrangement joins TRBV3-1 (or the pseudogene TRBV3-2) to TRBJ2-7, with 8 bases fitting TRBD1. The CDR3 totals 14 residues. Per germline, CDR1 LGHDT and CDR2 YNNKEL (reference sequence). With 5 bases clipped from V and 2 bases from J, the junction kept 5 bases outside the gene matches. The CDR3 region is CASSSGTGAYEQYF. The DNA for the CDR3 is TGTGCCAGCAGCTCCGGGACAGGAGCCTACGAGCAGTACTTC.

The chain carries TRBV2 and TRBJ2-1; 8 bases are a match to TRBD2. The CDR3 is made up of 15 amino acids. V lost 6 bases, J lost 2 bases, and 6 bases stayed unmatched. Germline lookup yields CDR1 SNHLY and CDR2 FYNNEI. CDR3 sequence: CASRVSGGAYNEQFF. As DNA, the CDR3 is TGTGCCAGCAGAGTTTCCGGGGGGGCCTACAATGAGCAGTTCTTC. Looking up the rest from reference TRBV2 and TRBJ2-1 gives the full variable domain: EPEVTQTPSHQVTQMGQEVILRCVPISNHLYFYWYRQILGQKVEFLVSFYNNEISEKSEIFDDQFSVERPDGSNFTLKIRSTKLEDSAMYFCASRVSGGAYNEQFFGPGTRLTVL.

The chain joins TRBV19 to TRBJ1-2; TRBD1 aligns across 7 bases. The junction had 11 bases not matched to a gene; V was cut back by 10 bases and J by 6 bases. CDR3 length equals 13 residues. Per germline, CDR1 LNHDA and CDR2 SQIVND (reference sequence). CDR3 in amino acids: CAISTQGRNGYTF. DNA of the CDR3: TGTGCCATTTCGACACAGGGGAGGAATGGCTACACCTTC. Full variable domain (outside the CDR3, taken from reference TRBV19 and TRBJ1-2): DGGITQSPKYLFRKEGQNVTLSCEQNLNHDAMYWYRQDPGQGLRLIYYSQIVNDFQKGDIAEGYSVSREKKESFPLTVTSAQKNPTAFYLCAISTQGRNGYTFGSGTRLTVV.

This clone was detected a few times. The rearrangement uses TRBV2 and TRBJ2-2; a weak D match, TRBD2 (5 bases). V was trimmed by 6 bases and J by 8 bases, leaving 10 bases between them. CDR1 is SNHLY and CDR2 is FYNNEI in the germline V gene. The length of the CDR3 is 12 residues. The CDR3 protein is CASRGPGGELFF. The CDR3 DNA follows: TGTGCCAGCAGGGGCCCGGGGGGGGAGCTGTTTTTT.

CDR3 nucleotide sequence: TGTGCCAGCAGTTACTCATCCGGACAGGGGGCGACTGAAGCTTTCTTT. Amino acids: CASSYSSGQGATEAFF. This rearrangement joins TRBV6-5 to TRBJ1-1; 11 bases align to TRBD1. Per germline, CDR1 MNHEY and CDR2 SVGAGI. CDR3 length: 16 residues. With V trimmed by 0 bases and J by 5 bases, 5 bases remained unmatched.

The gene calls are TRBV5-1 and TRBJ2-5; no clear D. V was shortened by 3 bases and J by 3 bases, with 12 bases between the two germline ends. CDR1 and CDR2 (germline): SGHRS, YFSETQ. The CDR3 contains 14 residues. The CDR3 loop reads CASSSTGLKETQYF. The CDR3 DNA reads as TGCGCCAGCAGCTCCACGGGTTTGAAAGAGACCCAGTACTTC. The complete variable domain, with remaining parts taken from reference TRBV5-1 and TRBJ2-5, reads KAGVTQTPRYLIKTRGQQVTLSCSPISGHRSVSWYQQTPGQGLQFLFEYFSETQRNKGNFPGRFSGRQFSNSRSEMNVSTLELGDSALYLCASSSTGLKETQYFGPGTRLLVL.

The chain links TRBV28 to TRBJ2-2; D may be TRBD1 (6 bases). The CDR3 contains 14 residues. Trimming pared 1 base from V and 6 bases from J, leaving 9 bases between. Germline V lookup: CDR1 MDHEN, CDR2 SYDVKM. The CDR3 sequence: CASSLSQGSGELFF. CDR3 coding DNA: TGTGCCAGCAGTTTATCTCAGGGGTCCGGGGAGCTGTTTTTT.

The chain links TRBV7-6 to TRBJ2-1, with 14 nucleotides matching TRBD2. CDR1 is SGHVS, CDR2 FNYEAQ, per germline. This CDR3 contains 16 residues. V was clipped by 5 bases and J by 6 bases; unmatched bases: 6. CDR3 protein: CASSPGTSGGPNEQFF. For the CDR3, the DNA is TGTGCCAGCAGCCCTGGGACTAGCGGGGGACCCAATGAGCAGTTCTTC.

This chain joins TRBV24-1 and TRBJ1-2; D gene ambiguous. There are 13 residues in the CDR3. Germline values: CDR1 KGHDR, CDR2 SFDVKD. V shed 0 bases and J shed 4 bases, with 5 bases lying between them. CDR3 DNA sequence: TGTGCCACCAGTGATTTGCACGGCTATGGCTACACCTTC. Translation gives CATSDLHGYGYTF.